The next 22 T cell receptor beta chains were all read from a single sample in a study of control samples from healthy donors and cancer patients. Sequencing was performed with immunoSEQ multiplex PCR; in TCRdb, only in-frame clones are kept and a portion is missing. The sample includes more than 50,000 clones, about nine tenths seen only once; the top ten take more than 0.95%. The source material was PBMCs. The origin of the receptors is a woman in her forties or fifties with colorectal cancer.

A few counts support this clone. The chain joins TRBV11-2 to TRBJ2-5; 8 bases agree with TRBD2. This CDR3 region has 15 residues. After removal of 2 bases from V and 1 base from J, the junction contained 3 bases not matched to a gene. The V gene's germline CDR1 is SGHAT and CDR2 FQNNGV. This CDR3 is CASSLYGGAQETQYF. DNA for the CDR3: TGTGCCAGCAGCTTATACGGGGGGGCCCAAGAGACCCAGTACTTC.

The chain couples TRBV21-1 to TRBJ1-5; no check of the table's D call, TRBD1, against the DNA was made. TRBV21-1 corresponds to a pseudogene. This CDR3 has 19 residues. The CDR3 region is CASSVQGAPTNYSNQPQHF. The CDR3 region has the DNA TGTGCCAGCAGCGTTCAGGGGGCCCCAACCAATTATAGCAATCAGCCCCAGCATTTT.

The rearrangement links TRBV29-1 to TRBJ2-2; TRBD2 agrees at 14 bases. The CDR3 is 15 amino acids. Germline CDR1 and CDR2: SQVTM and ANQGSEA. V lost 6 bases to trimming and J lost 6 bases; unmatched junction nucleotides: 6. This chain's CDR3 is CSVSTSGGAAGELFF. The CDR3 region has the DNA TGCAGCGTCTCGACTAGCGGGGGGGCTGCCGGGGAGCTGTTTTTT.

The chain is built from TRBV2 and TRBJ2-7; D gene ambiguous. The CDR3 length is 13 residues. Germline values: CDR1 SNHLY, CDR2 FYNNEI. The germline V and J ends were trimmed by 4 bases and 2 bases, with 9 bases remaining between them. The CDR3 protein is CASSVAQAYEQYF. CDR3 nucleotide sequence: TGTGCCAGCAGTGTTGCCCAGGCCTACGAGCAGTACTTC.

This clone was detected only a few times. This chain connects TRBV2 to TRBJ2-2; TRBD2 might be the D (6 bases). Germline V lookup: CDR1 SNHLY, CDR2 FYNNEI. V was cut by 7 bases and J by 0 bases, with 9 bases left in between. This CDR3 has 14 residues. CDR3 loop: CASIRGSNTGELFF. The CDR3 nucleotides are TGTGCCAGCATCCGGGGGTCGAACACCGGGGAGCTGTTTTTT.

The rearrangement joins TRBV9 to TRBJ1-2; TRBD1 matches 10 bases. With 1 base clipped from V and 3 bases from J, the junction kept 6 bases outside the gene matches. The CDR3 covers 16 residues. Germline V gene sequence: CDR1 SGDLS, CDR2 YYNGEE. The CDR3 bases are TGTGCCAGCAGCGTATTGGACAGGGGGATCGACTATGGCTACACCTTC. This encodes CASSVLDRGIDYGYTF.

The chain uses TRBV15 and TRBJ2-2; D may correspond to TRBD1 or TRBD2 (6 bases each). V shed 1 base and J shed 6 bases, with 18 bases lying between them. Germline V gene data show CDR1 as LNHNV and CDR2 as YYDKDF (reference sequence). CDR3 length equals 17 residues. DNA for the CDR3: TGTGCCACCAGCAGAGCATCCGGGGGATCAGGGGCCGGGGAGCTGTTTTTT. Protein product: CATSRASGGSGAGELFF.

CDR3 DNA sequence: TGTGCCAGCAGCCGGCGCCGGGACAGGGGTCAGCCCCAGCATTTT. This sequence encodes CASSRRRDRGQPQHF. V and J are TRBV2 and TRBJ1-5, with 10 positions matching TRBD1. The CDR3 runs to 15 residues. From germline, CDR1 is SNHLY and CDR2 FYNNEI. V shed 6 bases and J 6 bases; nucleotides not matched to a gene: 8.

The V and J genes are TRBV6-5 and TRBJ2-1; D could derive from TRBD1 or TRBD2 (6 bases each). Trimming cost V 6 bases and J 1 base, with 13 bases left between them. CDR1 MNHEY and CDR2 SVGAGI come from the germline V gene. The CDR3 is made up of 15 amino acids. The CDR3 DNA is TGTGCCAGCAGGGGGGGCAGGTCTTCCTACAATGAGCAGTTCTTC. It yields the protein CASRGGRSSYNEQFF.

The rearrangement joins TRBV5-1 to TRBJ2-5; no clear D. The CDR3 extends over 12 amino acids. CDR1 SGHRS and CDR2 YFSETQ come from the germline V gene. V was shortened by 2 bases and J by 8 bases, with 10 bases between the two germline ends. DNA of the CDR3: TGCGCCAGCAGCTTAGGCTGGAAAACCCAGTACTTC. It encodes CASSLGWKTQYF. Full variable domain (missing parts from reference TRBV5-1 and TRBJ2-5): KAGVTQTPRYLIKTRGQQVTLSCSPISGHRSVSWYQQTPGQGLQFLFEYFSETQRNKGNFPGRFSGRQFSNSRSEMNVSTLELGDSALYLCASSLGWKTQYFGPGTRLLVL.

The chain links TRBV19 to TRBJ1-5; possible D gene TRBD1, 5 bases. The germline CDR1 and CDR2 sequences are LNHDA and SQIVND (reference sequence). The CDR3 consists of 13 residues. Trimming removed 5 bases from V and 6 bases from J, with 11 bases in between. Here the CDR3 DNA reads TGTGCCAGTAGTTGGGGGAATAGTCAGCCCCAGCATTTT. Its protein product is CASSWGNSQPQHF.

The V call is TRBV6-6, the J call TRBJ2-7; 8 bases line up with TRBD2. The CDR3 has 15 amino acids. V trimming: 5 bases; J trimming: 0 bases; junction bases outside the gene matches: 6. The germline gives CDR1 MNHNY, CDR2 SVGAGI (reference sequence). The CDR3 bases are TGTGCCAGCAGTGGGCGGAGCGGGAGCTCCTACGAGCAGTACTTC. It is translated as CASSGRSGSSYEQYF.

The chain uses TRBV13 and TRBJ2-6; D uncertain. Germline CDR1 reads PRHDT; CDR2 reads FYEKMQ (reference sequence). V lost 5 bases, J lost 0 bases, and 8 bases lay in between. The CDR3 loop spans 15 amino acids. The CDR3 coding sequence is TGTGCCAGCAGCCTCCAACGCTCTGGGGCCAACGTCCTGACTTTC. Amino acids: CASSLQRSGANVLTF.

V gene TRBV6-5 combines with J gene TRBJ1-2; D remains ambiguous. The CDR3 covers 14 residues. The germline V gene has CDR1 MNHEY and CDR2 SVGAGI. Trimming removed 10 bases from V and 8 bases from J, with 23 bases in between. This CDR3 reads CATQSSTEKPGYTF. The DNA of the CDR3 is TGTGCCACCCAAAGTTCTACAGAAAAACCCGGCTACACCTTC.

The genes are TRBV9 and TRBJ1-1; unclear D gene. Between the trimmed V and J ends, which lost 0 bases and 3 bases, there was a span of 15 bases. This CDR3 is built from 16 residues. In germline, CDR1 is SGDLS, CDR2 YYNGEE. This CDR3 is CASSVGGSGFDTEAFF. CDR3 DNA sequence: TGTGCCAGCAGCGTAGGGGGTTCTGGTTTTGACACTGAAGCTTTCTTT.

This chain links TRBV5-1 with TRBJ1-3; weak D call: TRBD1 (6 bases). Trimming removed 4 bases at V and 4 bases at J, with 15 bases between. Germline values: CDR1 SGHRS, CDR2 YFSETQ. The CDR3 is 15 residues long. The DNA for the CDR3 is TGCGCCAGCAGCCCTGTCGGGGGGCAAGGAAACACCATATATTTT. It yields the protein CASSPVGGQGNTIYF.

This clone has only a few counts. The V and J genes are TRBV6-1 and TRBJ1-4; TRBD1 aligns across 7 bases. After removal of 0 bases from V and 11 bases from J, the junction contained 3 bases not matched to a gene. This CDR3 contains 13 residues. Germline V gene data show CDR1 as MNHNS and CDR2 as SASEGT. The CDR3 DNA sequence: TGTGCCAGCAGTGAAGCTTTGGGACAGAAACTGTTTTTT. Translating it yields CASSEALGQKLFF.

This chain joins TRBV7-3 and TRBJ2-6; D is unresolved. The CDR3 has 16 residues. V lost 4 bases to trimming and J lost 0 bases, with 10 bases between them. Germline V lookup: CDR1 SGHTA, CDR2 FQGTGA. This CDR3 reads CASSSRPGSGANVLTF. As DNA, the CDR3 is TGTGCCAGCAGCTCCAGACCTGGCTCTGGGGCCAACGTCCTGACTTTC.

The J gene is TRBJ2-6, the V gene TRBV18; D remains unclear. CDR3 length equals 17 residues. V was cut by 4 bases and J by 0 bases, with 13 bases left in between. Germline CDR1 reads KGHSH; CDR2 reads LQKENI. The CDR3 sequence: CASSRASPNSGANVLTF. In nucleotides, the CDR3 is TGTGCCAGCTCACGGGCCAGTCCTAACTCTGGGGCCAACGTCCTGACTTTC.

The CDR3 sequence: CSVEGVFDMTDTQYF. In nucleotides, the CDR3 is TGCAGCGTTGAGGGTGTCTTTGATATGACAGATACGCAGTATTTT. The J gene is TRBJ2-3, the V gene TRBV29-1, with no clear D. CDR1 and CDR2 (germline): SQVTM, ANQGSEA. V dropped 3 bases and J dropped 3 bases, with 16 bases sitting between them. CDR3 length: 15 residues.

This sequence joins TRBV29-1 and TRBJ1-1; D is uncertain. CDR1 and CDR2 (germline): SQVTM, ANQGSEA. The CDR3 sequence is 11 residues long. Trimming shortened V by 4 bases and J by 6 bases, and 9 bases separated the two germline ends. CDR3 in amino acids: CSVGSSAEAFF. DNA of the CDR3: TGCAGCGTTGGATCTTCGGCTGAAGCTTTCTTT.

V and J are TRBV10-2 and TRBJ2-1; 10 bases match TRBD2. Germline-derived CDR1 and CDR2 are WSHSY and SAAADI. V lost 0 bases, J lost 6 bases, and 2 bases stayed unmatched. The CDR3 totals 15 residues. CDR3 coding DNA: TGCGCCAGCAGTGAGTCGAGCGGGGGGGTCAATGAGCAGTTCTTC. Translated: CASSESSGGVNEQFF.